Following are 20 T cell receptor beta chains from one sample sequenced in a study of response to subunit inactivated influenza vaccine. TCRdb re-called the RT-PCR reads with MiXCR, one entry per CDR3 protein. Of roughly 570,000 distinct CDR3 sequences in the sample, 13% were seen once. Sequenced here: PBMCs from blood, sampled more than 35 days after vaccination. The receptors were sampled from a man between 45 and 60 years old who received an inactivated influenza vaccine.

The rearrangement uses TRBV4-2 and TRBJ2-7; the match to TRBD2 covers 7 bases. This CDR3 comprises 15 residues. CDR1 is LGHNA and CDR2 is YNFKEQ in the germline V gene. Losses at the gene ends were 1 base for V and 5 bases for J; bases not matched to a gene: 8. For the CDR3, the DNA is TGTGCCAGCAGCCAAGGGGTTGGGGGGGAGGACGAGCAGTACTTC. This translates into CASSQGVGGEDEQYF.

In its sample, this clonotype was seen many times. This rearrangement joins TRBV29-1 to TRBJ2-2; 8 nucleotides match TRBD1. CDR1 SQVTM and CDR2 ANQGSEA come from the germline V gene. V was pared by 6 bases and J by 5 bases, with 5 bases of the junction left unmatched. The CDR3 sequence is 13 residues long. CDR3: CSVGNRGTGELFF. In DNA, the CDR3 is TGCAGCGTGGGAAACAGGGGGACCGGGGAGCTGTTTTTT.

The chain combines TRBV14 with TRBJ2-7; tentatively, D is TRBD2 (5 bases). Germline CDR1 reads SGHDN; CDR2 reads FVKESK. Trimming pared 4 bases from V and 7 bases from J, leaving 17 bases between. The length of the CDR3 is 14 residues. DNA of the CDR3: TGTGCCAGCAGCCCTAGCCTCCGCTTCCCGGAGCAGTACTTC. Translating gives CASSPSLRFPEQYF. Full variable domain (remainder filled in from reference TRBV14 and TRBJ2-7): EAGVTQFPSHSVIEKGQTVTLRCDPISGHDNLYWYRRVMGKEIKFLLHFVKESKQDESGMPNNRFLAERTGGTYSTLKVQPAELEDSGVYFCASSPSLRFPEQYFGPGTRLTVT.

Points on this clonotype: At one end the junction does not follow the germline gene, possibly because of a read error. The V gene is TRBV29-1, the J gene TRBJ2-1, with TRBD1 as a possible D gene (5 bases). CDR3 length equals 15 residues. Per the germline V gene, CDR1 is SQVTM and CDR2 is ANQGSEA. The CDR3 sequence: CSAELGWGRSNEQFF. CDR3 bases: TGCAGCGCTGAACTGGGTTGGGGCCGATCAAATGAGCAGTTCTTC.

Only a few counts were recorded for this clonotype. This chain links TRBV5-1 with TRBJ2-7; D assignment may be TRBD1 or TRBD2 (5 bases each). Trimming stripped 4 bases from V and 3 bases from J, with 14 bases between. The CDR3 totals 14 residues. Per the germline V gene, CDR1 is SGHRS and CDR2 is YFSETQ. CDR3 residues: CASSAGLGVYEQYF. In nucleotides, the CDR3 is TGCGCCAGCAGCGCGGGTCTGGGGGTCTACGAGCAGTACTTC.

The chain recombines TRBV6-1 with TRBJ2-1; 15 positions agree with TRBD2. Germline trimming cut 7 bases from V and 4 bases from J; bases unmatched to any gene: 8. This CDR3 is built from 17 residues. Germline V gene sequence: CDR1 MNHNS, CDR2 SASEGT. For the CDR3, the DNA is TGTGCCAGCATCGGGACTAGCGGGGGGCCTCCTTACAATGAGCAGTTCTTC. Translated: CASIGTSGGPPYNEQFF.

This rearrangement joins TRBV5-1 to TRBJ1-2; D might be TRBD1 (5 bases). This CDR3 spans 14 amino acids. Trimming shortened V by 3 bases and J by 4 bases, and 13 bases separated the two germline ends. In germline, CDR1 is SGHRS, CDR2 YFSETQ. CDR3 protein: CASSYLRDGYGYTF. CDR3 sequence (DNA): TGCGCCAGCAGCTACCTCCGGGACGGCTATGGCTACACCTTC. The full variable domain, its missing parts supplied by reference TRBV5-1 and TRBJ1-2, is KAGVTQTPRYLIKTRGQQVTLSCSPISGHRSVSWYQQTPGQGLQFLFEYFSETQRNKGNFPGRFSGRQFSNSRSEMNVSTLELGDSALYLCASSYLRDGYGYTFGSGTRLTVV.

The V and J genes are TRBV10-2 and TRBJ2-3; 7 bases are shared with TRBD2. The CDR3 spans 14 residues. The germline CDR1 and CDR2 sequences are WSHSY and SAAADI. Trimming at V came to 4 bases and at J to 2 bases, leaving 3 bases not matched to a gene. The CDR3 loop is CASSVGTNTDTQYF. The DNA for the CDR3 is TGCGCCAGCAGTGTTGGGACTAACACAGATACGCAGTATTTT.

The V call is TRBV6-1, the J call TRBJ1-2, with D maybe TRBD1 (6 bases). The germline V gene encodes CDR1 MNHNS and CDR2 SASEGT. The length of the CDR3 is 13 residues. V lost 5 bases and J 3 bases, leaving 10 bases between the germline ends. In nucleotides, the CDR3 is TGTGCCAGCAGTCCAGGACAGCACTATGGCTACACCTTC. It is translated as CASSPGQHYGYTF.

In its sample, this clonotype was seen a few times. The chain couples TRBV25-1 to TRBJ1-2; maybe TRBD1 (5 bases). Germline-derived CDR1 and CDR2 are MGHDK and SYGVNS. The CDR3 is made up of 14 amino acids. V was cut by 4 bases and J by 4 bases, with 13 bases left in between. The CDR3, as DNA: TGTGCCAGCAGTGGACAAGGGACCGCCTATGGCTACACCTTC. Its protein product is CASSGQGTAYGYTF.

This clonotype has a handful of counts. The chain carries TRBV11-1 and TRBJ2-1; 11 nucleotides line up with TRBD2. The CDR3 has 18 residues. The V segment lost 6 bases and the J segment 8 bases; nucleotides outside the gene matches: 18. The germline V gene encodes CDR1 SGHAT and CDR2 FQDESV (reference sequence). The CDR3 nucleotides read TGTGCCAGCAGTCCGAGACTGACTAGCGGGGCGTTTGTCGATGAGCAGTTCTTC. It encodes CASSPRLTSGAFVDEQFF.

This clonotype was counted a few times. The chain has TRBV7-9 and TRBJ1-6; 7 bases agree with TRBD1. V was clipped by 4 bases and J by 8 bases; unmatched bases: 8. Germline CDR1 is SEHNR and CDR2 is FQNEAQ (reference sequence). CDR3 length: 15 residues. CDR3 DNA sequence: TGTGCCAGCAGCTCCGACAGGGTCGGGTATTCACCCCTCCACTTT. Protein sequence: CASSSDRVGYSPLHF.

This clonotype was observed a few times. The chain has TRBV5-1 and TRBJ2-3; D may be TRBD1 or TRBD2 (6 bases each). The V gene lost 5 bases and the J gene lost 0 bases, with 16 bases spanning the gap. This CDR3 has 16 residues. Germline CDR1 is SGHRS and CDR2 is YFSETQ. In DNA, the CDR3 is TGCGCCAGCAGAGTAGGGGGGATCATGAGCACAGATACGCAGTATTTT. Translation gives CASRVGGIMSTDTQYF.

This chain joins TRBV4-2 and TRBJ2-3, with 7 nucleotides matching TRBD2. Germline values: CDR1 LGHNA, CDR2 YNFKEQ. V dropped 5 bases and J dropped 7; count of bases not matched to a gene: 15. This CDR3 has 16 amino acids. The CDR3: CASSDPIAGGHYTQYF. The CDR3 DNA follows: TGTGCCAGCAGCGACCCTATAGCGGGTGGGCATTATACGCAGTATTTT.

The sample holds a few counts of this clonotype. This chain joins TRBV28 and TRBJ2-1; 8 bases agree with TRBD2. CDR3 length equals 15 residues. Unmatched junction bases numbered 9, after V lost 5 bases and J lost 6 bases. The germline CDR1 and CDR2 sequences are MDHEN and SYDVKM. DNA of the CDR3: TGTGCCAGCAGTCCAGGCGGGGGGCGCATCAATGAGCAGTTCTTC. Translated: CASSPGGGRINEQFF.

This clonotype came up many times. The CDR3 nucleotides are TGCAGCGTTGCCAGACGGATCCAAGAGACCCAGTACTTC. Amino acid sequence: CSVARRIQETQYF. V gene TRBV29-1 combines with J gene TRBJ2-5, with no clear D. The CDR3 is 13 residues long. Trimming left V 4 bases short and J 1 base short, with 10 bases between. Looked up from germline, CDR1 is SQVTM and CDR2 is ANQGSEA.

In its sample, this clonotype was seen a few times. The rearrangement joins TRBV10-3 to TRBJ2-6; a weak D match, TRBD2 (7 bases). CDR1 and CDR2 (germline): ENHRY, SYGVKD. Trimming left V 5 bases short and J 0 bases short, with 17 bases between. The CDR3 totals 18 residues. The DNA for the CDR3 is TGTGCCATCAGTACCTCGGCGGGGGCGCCCTCTGGGGCCAACGTCCTGACTTTC. This codes for CAISTSAGAPSGANVLTF.

V gene TRBV7-9 combines with J gene TRBJ1-2; D is undetermined. The V and J ends lost 5 bases and 8 bases respectively, with 21 bases between them. From germline, CDR1 is SEHNR and CDR2 FQNEAQ (reference sequence). The CDR3 contains 15 residues. Written as DNA, the CDR3 is TGTGCCAGCAGCCCTAGAGTAGGCGGACCGGAGGGCTACACCTTC. It specifies CASSPRVGGPEGYTF.

Only a few counts were recorded for this clonotype. This rearrangement joins TRBV5-1 to TRBJ1-5, with 9 bases that match TRBD1. Germline loops: CDR1 SGHRS, CDR2 YFSETQ. After removal of 0 bases from V and 0 bases from J, the junction contained 13 bases not matched to a gene. The CDR3 is 20 amino acids. Here the CDR3 reads CASSLAGTGKDSYSNQPQHF. The CDR3 DNA reads as TGCGCCAGCAGCTTGGCCGGGACAGGGAAAGATTCGTATAGCAATCAGCCCCAGCATTTT.

In its sample, this clonotype was seen many times. The gene calls are TRBV20-1 and TRBJ1-2; no clear D gene. CDR3 size: 13 residues. Trimming stripped 0 bases from V and 0 bases from J, with 5 bases between. The germline V gene encodes CDR1 DFQATT and CDR2 SNEGSKA (reference sequence). CDR3 residues: CSARDRANYGYTF. DNA of the CDR3: TGCAGTGCTAGAGATCGGGCTAACTATGGCTACACCTTC.